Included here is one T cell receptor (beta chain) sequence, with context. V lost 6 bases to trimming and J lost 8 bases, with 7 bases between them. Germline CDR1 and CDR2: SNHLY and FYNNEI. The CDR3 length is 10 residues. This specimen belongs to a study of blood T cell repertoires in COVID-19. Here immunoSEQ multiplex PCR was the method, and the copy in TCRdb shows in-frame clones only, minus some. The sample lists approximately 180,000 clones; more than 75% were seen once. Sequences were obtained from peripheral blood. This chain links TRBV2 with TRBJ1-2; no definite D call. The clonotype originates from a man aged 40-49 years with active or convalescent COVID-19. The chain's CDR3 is CASSAGGYTF. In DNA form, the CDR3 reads TGTGCCAGCAGCGCGGGGGGCTACACCTTC.